The present T cell receptor beta chain was sequenced within a study of blood T cell repertoires in COVID-19 (TCRdb year 2020). Concerning the study at large: The collaborator samples originated in the United States, Italy and Spain and spanned the acute and convalescent phases of COVID-19. The prospective study material was composed of cDNA or gDNA derived from T cells, B-cell-depleted T cells, or PBMCs. Subjects who had been exposed to COVID-19, were actively infected with it, or had recovered from it provided the deeply sampled blood TCRbeta repertoires that made up the dataset. The samples were drawn from two sources: the first 160 participants of the ongoing ImmuneRACE study, and some 1,300 subjects contributed by 6 global collaborators. Where HLA class I and class II types were available, the types were taken from metadata supplied by the sample provider, not from assay-based typing. The sample metadata nearly always contained a de-identified subject ID, COVID-19 status, age in years and sex. The repertoires were released in a freely available public database meant as a resource for research on the immune response to SARS-CoV-2. Overall study outcomes, separate from this receptor: How much clinical and demographic metadata was included differed by source and by participant, and the metadata was provided uncurated.

The immunoSEQ Assay, a bias-controlled multiplex PCR, was used to amplify TCRbeta CDR3 regions from genomic DNA. Per the original workflow: Within the assay, amplification of reference gene primers was used to estimate how many nucleated cells each sample contained. To quantify the absolute abundance of each unique TCRbeta CDR3 rearrangement, sequence reads were collapsed and filtered. For each sample, productive Simpson clonality was calculated by taking the square root of Simpson's diversity index across productive rearrangements. Entries here come from immuneACCESS through TCRdb and include only in-frame sequences with V and J called. Some clones fail to appear in such tables; in the studies checked, an unresolved V gene covers under half of the shortfall, and the cause of the remainder is unknown. Clonal size and the V and J genes are those of that table, whereas D and trimming came from the DNA. This sample is represented by more than 75,000 clones; 70% to 90% of them were singletons. The top ten clones comprise 7.5% to 9.5% of the sample.

Looking up the germline V gene yields CDR1 SGDLS and CDR2 YYNGEE. The CDR3 contains 12 residues, cysteine and phenylalanine counted. Just CDR3 DNA is preserved here, 36 bases in frame from base 1. Trimming removed 4 bases from V and 10 bases from J, leaving 12 bases between the germline ends. Remarks on this clone: The antigen this receptor binds is unknown. Base qualities are not recorded, but no much larger clone differs from it by a single base.

Collaborating institutions collected whole blood in K2EDTA tubes following their own protocols. For TCRbeta analysis, collaborators shipped samples as frozen whole blood, isolated PBMCs, or DNA extracted from either of those sample types. Recombination linked TRBV9 to TRBJ1-5; matching of 5 bases hints at TRBD1 as the D gene. This clonotype was obtained from a woman in her sixties or seventies with acute or convalescent COVID-19. The sample comprised peripheral blood. This receptor carries the CDR3 CASSSGEEPQHF. The nucleotide sequence is TGTGCCAGCAGCTCGGGGGAAGAACCCCAGCATTTT.